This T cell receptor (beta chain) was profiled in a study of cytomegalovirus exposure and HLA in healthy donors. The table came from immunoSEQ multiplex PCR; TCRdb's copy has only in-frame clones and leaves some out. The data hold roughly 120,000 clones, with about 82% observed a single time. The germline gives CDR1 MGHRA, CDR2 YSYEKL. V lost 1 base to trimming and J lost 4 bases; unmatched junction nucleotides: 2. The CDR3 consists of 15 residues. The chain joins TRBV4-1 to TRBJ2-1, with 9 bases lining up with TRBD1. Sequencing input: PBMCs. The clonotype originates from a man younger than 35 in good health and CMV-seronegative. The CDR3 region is CASSQGTGVYNEQFF. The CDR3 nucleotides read TGCGCCAGCAGCCAAGGGACAGGGGTATACAATGAGCAGTTCTTC.